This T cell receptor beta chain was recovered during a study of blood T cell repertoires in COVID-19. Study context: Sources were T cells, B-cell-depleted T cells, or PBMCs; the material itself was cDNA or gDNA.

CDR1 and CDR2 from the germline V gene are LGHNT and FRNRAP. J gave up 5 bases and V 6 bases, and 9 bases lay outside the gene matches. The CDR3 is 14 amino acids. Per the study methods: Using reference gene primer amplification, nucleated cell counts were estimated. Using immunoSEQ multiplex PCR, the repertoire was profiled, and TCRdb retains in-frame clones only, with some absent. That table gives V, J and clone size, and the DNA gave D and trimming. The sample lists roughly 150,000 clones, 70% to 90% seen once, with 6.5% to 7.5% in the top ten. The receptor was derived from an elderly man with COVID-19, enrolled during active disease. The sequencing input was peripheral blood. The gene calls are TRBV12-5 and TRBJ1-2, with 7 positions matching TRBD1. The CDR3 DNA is TGTGCTAGTGGCCCCCACCGGGACAGATATGGCTACACCTTC. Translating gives CASGPHRDRYGYTF.